These 26 T cell receptor beta chains share one sample of origin, sequenced in a study of T cell responses to AZD1222 COVID-19 vaccine. Using immunoSEQ multiplex PCR, the repertoire was profiled, and TCRdb retains in-frame clones only, with some absent. The sample lists about 170,000 clones, 75% to 90% occurring once. Specimen: peripheral blood, collected on day 0 of AZD1222 vaccination. The source is an adult in good health.

This clone appeared once. The V gene is TRBV19, the J gene TRBJ1-5; D not certain. The CDR3 runs 14 residues. From germline, CDR1 is LNHDA and CDR2 SQIVND (reference sequence). The V end lost 6 bases, the J end lost 2 bases, and 11 bases lay between the germline ends. CDR3 in amino acids: CASRGTAGNQPQHF. As DNA, the CDR3 is TGTGCCAGTAGGGGCACGGCGGGCAATCAGCCCCAGCATTTT. Supplemented by reference TRBV19 and TRBJ1-5, the full variable domain reads DGGITQSPKYLFRKEGQNVTLSCEQNLNHDAMYWYRQDPGQGLRLIYYSQIVNDFQKGDIAEGYSVSREKKESFPLTVTSAQKNPTAFYLCASRGTAGNQPQHFGDGTRLSIL.

The chain has TRBV28 and TRBJ2-7; 8 bases match TRBD2. V trimming: 6 bases; J trimming: 1 base; junction bases outside the gene matches: 8. CDR3 length: 15 amino acids. CDR1 is MDHEN, CDR2 SYDVKM, per germline. CDR3 sequence: CASSPRGGISYEQYV. The DNA of the CDR3 is TGTGCCAGCAGCCCACGGGGGGGAATTTCCTACGAGCAGTACGTC.

This chain uses TRBV29-1 with TRBJ2-5, with a weak D call TRBD1 (6 bases). This CDR3 has 14 amino acids. Germline V CDR1 and CDR2: SQVTM, ANQGSEA. V was trimmed by 3 bases and J by 5 bases, leaving 16 bases between them. CDR3 in amino acids: CSVDLPQGTETQYF. In DNA form, the CDR3 reads TGCAGCGTTGATCTCCCCCAGGGGACGGAGACCCAGTACTTC.

V gene TRBV7-2 combines with J gene TRBJ2-5, with a tentative D call TRBD2 (6 bases). This CDR3 region has 13 residues. CDR1 and CDR2 from the germline V gene are SGHTA and FQGNSA. V shed 4 bases and J shed 7 bases, with 13 bases lying between them. CDR3 in DNA: TGTGCCAGCAGCTCACCCCTCGGGGGGACCCAGTACTTC. Translated, it gives CASSSPLGGTQYF.

This clone was seen once. The rearrangement uses TRBV18 and TRBJ1-1, with 9 bases aligning to TRBD1. Germline CDR1 and CDR2: KGHSH and LQKENI. V lost 3 bases to trimming and J lost 1 base; unmatched junction nucleotides: 3. This CDR3 is built from 15 residues. CDR3 protein: CASSPWTGENTEAFF. Here the CDR3 DNA reads TGTGCCAGCTCACCCTGGACAGGGGAGAACACTGAAGCTTTCTTT. The variable domain in full, completed from reference TRBV18 and TRBJ1-1, reads NAGVMQNPRHLVRRRGQEARLRCSPMKGHSHVYWYRQLPEEGLKFMVYLQKENIIDESGMPKERFSAEFPKEGPSILRIQQVVRGDSAAYFCASSPWTGENTEAFFGQGTRLTVV.

The gene calls are TRBV11-2 and TRBJ2-7, with D uncertain. Germline CDR1 reads SGHAT; CDR2 reads FQNNGV. V was cut by 5 bases and J by 4 bases, with 6 bases left in between. CDR3 length: 11 amino acids. The CDR3 spells CASSPMYEQYF. The CDR3 bases are TGTGCCAGCAGCCCAATGTACGAGCAGTACTTC. Supplemented by reference TRBV11-2 and TRBJ2-7, the full variable domain reads EAGVAQSPRYKIIEKRQSVAFWCNPISGHATLYWYQQILGQGPKLLIQFQNNGVVDDSQLPKDRFSAERLKGVDSTLKIQPAKLEDSAVYLCASSPMYEQYFGPGTRLTVT.

The chain employs TRBV11-2 and TRBJ2-7; a weak D match, TRBD1 (6 bases). The CDR3 loop spans 13 amino acids. Germline CDR1 reads SGHAT; CDR2 reads FQNNGV. V shed 5 bases and J shed 6 bases, with 14 bases lying between them. The chain's CDR3 is CASSLGQLAEQYV. The CDR3 DNA reads TGTGCCAGCAGCCTTGGACAGTTGGCCGAGCAGTACGTC.

This clone was detected a few times. V gene TRBV5-4 combines with J gene TRBJ2-5; 8 nucleotides align to TRBD1. Per germline, CDR1 SGHNT and CDR2 YYREEE (reference sequence). The length of the CDR3 is 14 residues. Losses at the gene ends were 4 bases for V and 5 bases for J; bases not matched to a gene: 7. DNA for the CDR3: TGTGCCAGCAGCCCTCCGGACAGGGCCGAGACCCAGTACTTC. This encodes CASSPPDRAETQYF.

The J gene is TRBJ2-3, the V gene TRBV25-1; D is unclear. CDR3 length: 13 residues. The germline V gene has CDR1 MGHDK and CDR2 SYGVNS. Trimming stripped 5 bases from V and 2 bases from J, with 8 bases between. In DNA form, the CDR3 reads TGTGCCAGCAGTTTAGGGATCACAGATACGCAGTATTTT. It codes for CASSLGITDTQYF. The variable domain in full, with the rest retrieved from reference TRBV25-1 and TRBJ2-3, is EADIYQTPRYLVIGTGKKITLECSQTMGHDKMYWYQQDPGMELHLIHYSYGVNSTEKGDLSSESTVSRIRTEHFPLTLESARPSHTSQYLCASSLGITDTQYFGPGTRLTVL.

The chain employs TRBV9 and TRBJ1-2; D is possibly TRBD1 (5 bases). Germline values: CDR1 SGDLS, CDR2 YYNGEE. Between the trimmed V and J ends, which lost 0 bases and 0 bases, there was a span of 9 bases. This CDR3 contains 15 residues. CDR3 protein: CASSVGGATNYGYTF. CDR3 sequence (DNA): TGTGCCAGCAGCGTAGGTGGGGCGACTAACTATGGCTACACCTTC.

The rearrangement links TRBV10-2 to TRBJ2-2, with 7 bases aligning to TRBD1. Germline CDR1 reads WSHSY; CDR2 reads SAAADI. V lost 7 bases and J lost 5; bases outside the gene matches: 7. The CDR3 spans 14 residues. In nucleotides, the CDR3 is TGCGCCAGCATCGACAGGGTGAGGACCGGGGAGCTGTTTTTT. Amino acid sequence: CASIDRVRTGELFF.

J is TRBJ1-6 and V is TRBV7-6, with D possibly matching TRBD1 (6 bases). This CDR3 spans 17 amino acids. Between the trimmed V and J ends, which lost 0 bases and 5 bases, there was a span of 14 bases. Germline V gene lookup returns CDR1 SGHVS and CDR2 FNYEAQ. CDR3 protein: CASSLALGQGNNSPLHF. CDR3 nucleotide sequence: TGTGCCAGCAGCTTAGCACTTGGGCAGGGGAATAATTCACCCCTCCACTTT. Using reference TRBV7-6 and TRBJ1-6 for the parts outside the CDR3, the full variable domain is GAGVSQSPRYKVTKRGQDVALRCDPISGHVSLYWYRQALGQGPEFLTYFNYEAQQDKSGLPNDRFSAERPEGSISTLTIQRTEQRDSAMYRCASSLALGQGNNSPLHFGNGTRLTVT.

V and J are TRBV30 and TRBJ1-5; D remains unclear. V was cut by 2 bases and J by 0 bases, with 11 bases left in between. The CDR3 runs to 15 residues. In germline, CDR1 is GTSNPN, CDR2 SVGIG (reference sequence). The CDR3 coding sequence is TGTGCCTGGAGTAGAGGAGATTATAGCAATCAGCCCCAGCATTTT. Amino acids: CAWSRGDYSNQPQHF.

The rearrangement joins TRBV4-1 to TRBJ2-2, with a weak D call TRBD1 (6 bases). V lost 2 bases and J 2 bases, leaving 18 bases between the germline ends. This CDR3 has 18 amino acids. Germline-derived CDR1 and CDR2 are MGHRA and YSYEKL. This CDR3 is CASSQFFRQGQNTGELFF. CDR3 bases: TGCGCCAGCAGCCAATTCTTCAGGCAGGGGCAAAACACCGGGGAGCTGTTTTTT.

J is TRBJ1-5 and V is TRBV6-2 or TRBV6-3, with D unresolved. Germline V gives CDR1 MNHEY, CDR2 SVGEGT. The CDR3 sequence is 13 residues long. The V end lost 2 bases, the J end lost 2 bases, and 4 bases lay between the germline ends. CDR3 coding DNA: TGTGCCAGCAGTTACGTTGGCAATCAGCCCCAGCATTTT. Translated: CASSYVGNQPQHF.

The CDR3 DNA follows: TGTGCCAGCAGCGTAAGGCGCAATGAGCAGTTCTTC. Protein: CASSVRRNEQFF. The chain carries TRBV9 and TRBJ2-1, with unresolved D. Looked up from germline, CDR1 is SGDLS and CDR2 is YYNGEE. This CDR3 is built from 12 residues. V was clipped by 1 base and J by 6 bases, with 5 bases between them.

The sample holds one count of this clone. The chain is built from TRBV2 and TRBJ2-2; TRBD1 matches at 8 bases. The V gene's germline CDR1 is SNHLY and CDR2 FYNNEI. J lost 6 bases, V lost 7 bases, and 7 bases had no gene match. The CDR3 is made up of 14 amino acids. The CDR3 region has the DNA TGTGCCAGCACCCGGGACAGGTCTCCCGGGGAGCTGTTTTTT. Translation: CASTRDRSPGELFF.

This chain uses TRBV6-5 with TRBJ2-2; 11 bases are shared with TRBD2. Looked up from germline, CDR1 is MNHEY and CDR2 is SVGAGI. This CDR3 is built from 16 residues. Trimming cost V 4 bases and J 6 bases; bases outside gene matches: 7. The CDR3 sequence: CASSSPGTSGAGELFF. The CDR3 nucleotides are TGTGCCAGCAGTTCCCCCGGGACTAGCGGTGCCGGGGAGCTGTTTTTT.

This chain uses TRBV7-7 with TRBJ2-2; D is perhaps TRBD1 (6 bases). V lost 11 bases, J lost 3 bases, and 19 bases lay in between. The CDR3 has 15 residues. The V gene's germline CDR1 is SSHAT and CDR2 FNYEAQ (reference sequence). CDR3 region: CAPAQSAGDTGELFF. Written as DNA, the CDR3 is TGTGCCCCAGCTCAGAGTGCAGGGGACACCGGGGAGCTGTTTTTT.

This clone was observed a single time. This chain uses TRBV29-1 with TRBJ2-7, with a weak D call TRBD1 (5 bases). CDR3 length: 14 residues. Germline V gene sequence: CDR1 SQVTM, CDR2 ANQGSEA. The V gene lost 3 bases and the J gene lost 5 bases, with 17 bases spanning the gap. In DNA, the CDR3 is TGCAGCGTTGAGAGTCTAGGGGAAAGCGACGAGCAGTACTTC. Protein sequence: CSVESLGESDEQYF.

This clone was observed a few times. The chain recombines TRBV5-1 with TRBJ1-3; 8 nucleotides align to TRBD1. The germline gives CDR1 SGHRS, CDR2 YFSETQ. The V gene end was trimmed by 4 bases and the J gene end by 3 bases; junction bases not matched to a gene: 6. CDR3 size: 15 residues. CDR3 nucleotides: TGCGCCAGCAGCCCCGGGACAGGTCATGGAAACACCATATATTTT. Translated: CASSPGTGHGNTIYF.

V and J are TRBV5-1 and TRBJ2-2; 9 bases match TRBD2. Germline CDR1 reads SGHRS; CDR2 reads YFSETQ. The CDR3 runs to 14 residues. J lost 7 bases, V lost 4 bases, and 5 bases had no gene match. The CDR3, as DNA: TGCGCCAGCAGCGCGGGGGGGACCGGCGGGGAGCTGTTTTTT. Translating it yields CASSAGGTGGELFF.

The chain is built from TRBV19 and TRBJ1-5, with no clear D. With 2 bases removed from V and 4 bases from J, the gap between germline ends came to 9 bases. This CDR3 region has 14 residues. Germline V lookup: CDR1 LNHDA, CDR2 SQIVND (reference sequence). DNA for the CDR3: TGTGCCAGTAGTATAAACGGGGAAAATCAGCCCCAGCATTTT. As protein: CASSINGENQPQHF.

This chain links TRBV18 with TRBJ1-4; D is unresolved. The CDR3 consists of 17 residues. Germline assignment: CDR1 KGHSH and CDR2 LQKENI. V lost 5 bases, J lost 4 bases, and 20 bases lay in between. The CDR3 here is CASSSQMRARDNEKLFF. The DNA of the CDR3 is TGTGCCAGCTCATCACAAATGCGGGCTAGGGATAATGAAAAACTGTTTTTT. The variable domain in full, with the rest retrieved from reference TRBV18 and TRBJ1-4, is NAGVMQNPRHLVRRRGQEARLRCSPMKGHSHVYWYRQLPEEGLKFMVYLQKENIIDESGMPKERFSAEFPKEGPSILRIQQVVRGDSAAYFCASSSQMRARDNEKLFFGSGTQLSVL.

The J gene is TRBJ2-5, the V gene TRBV2; a possible D gene is TRBD2 (5 bases). Looked up from germline, CDR1 is SNHLY and CDR2 is FYNNEI. This CDR3 has 12 residues. V lost 3 bases, J lost 6 bases, and 8 bases lay in between. The CDR3 spells CASSEGVKTQYF. The CDR3 coding sequence is TGTGCCAGCAGTGAGGGAGTAAAGACCCAGTACTTC.

This chain uses TRBV7-2 with TRBJ1-5; D possibly corresponds to TRBD1 (5 bases). This CDR3 spans 14 amino acids. CDR1 is SGHTA, CDR2 FQGNSA, per germline. V was shortened by 0 bases and J by 5 bases, with 8 bases between the two germline ends. In nucleotides, the CDR3 is TGTGCCAGCAGCTTAGCGCCGGGGGATCAGCCCCAGCATTTT. Its translation is CASSLAPGDQPQHF. The variable domain in full, completed from reference TRBV7-2 and TRBJ1-5, reads GAGVSQSPSNKVTEKGKDVELRCDPISGHTALYWYRQSLGQGLEFLIYFQGNSAPDKSGLPSDRFSAERTGGSVSTLTIQRTQQEDSAVYLCASSLAPGDQPQHFGDGTRLSIL.